This T cell receptor (beta chain) was sequenced in a study of T cell repertoires in ileal Crohn's disease. Study-wide context: At surgery, 30% to 35% of patients smoked, with median disease duration 7.9 years.

Described time point: neoterminal ileum biopsy at postoperative endoscopy, about 6 months after surgery. Patients were adults with ileal or ileocolonic Crohn's disease needing resection. V was clipped by 6 bases and J by 13 bases; unmatched bases: 17. Germline lookup yields CDR1 KGHSH and CDR2 LQKENI. The CDR3 is made up of 15 amino acids. Generated by immunoSEQ multiplex PCR, the TCRdb table keeps only in-frame clones and is missing some. The sample includes over 10,000 clones, approximately 81% seen only once; the top ten take 17%. Sequenced sample: ileal tissue. The chain combines TRBV18 with TRBJ1-4, with 7 bases fitting TRBD1. The TCR originated in an adult with Crohn's disease. CDR3 loop: CASSPRGPGNEVLFF. For the CDR3, the DNA is TGTGCCAGCTCCCCGAGGGGGCCTGGTAATGAAGTACTGTTTTTT.